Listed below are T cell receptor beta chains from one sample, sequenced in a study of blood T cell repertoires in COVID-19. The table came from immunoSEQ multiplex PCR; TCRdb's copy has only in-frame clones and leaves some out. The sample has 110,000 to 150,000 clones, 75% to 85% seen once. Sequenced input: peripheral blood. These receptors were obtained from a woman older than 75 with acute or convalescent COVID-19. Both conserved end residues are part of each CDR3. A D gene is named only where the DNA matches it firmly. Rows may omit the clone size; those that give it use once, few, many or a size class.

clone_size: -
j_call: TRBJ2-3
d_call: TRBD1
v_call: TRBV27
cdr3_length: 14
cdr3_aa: CASRGGQGTDTQYF
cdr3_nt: TGTGCCAGCAGGGGGGGACAGGGGACAGATACGCAGTATTTT

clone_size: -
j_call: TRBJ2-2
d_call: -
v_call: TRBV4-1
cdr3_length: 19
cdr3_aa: CASSPQPGQRGTNTGELFF
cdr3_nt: TGCGCCAGCAGCCCACAACCGGGACAGCGGGGGACGAACACCGGGGAGCTGTTTTTT

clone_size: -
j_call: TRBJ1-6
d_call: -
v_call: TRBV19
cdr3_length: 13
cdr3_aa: CASRADLDSPLHF
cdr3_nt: TGTGCCAGTAGGGCGGATTTGGATTCACCCCTCCACTTT

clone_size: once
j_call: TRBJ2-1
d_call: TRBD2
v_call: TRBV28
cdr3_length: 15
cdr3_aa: CASIESGGVGYEQFF
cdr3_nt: TGTGCCAGCATAGAGTCGGGGGGTGTGGGCTATGAGCAGTTCTTC

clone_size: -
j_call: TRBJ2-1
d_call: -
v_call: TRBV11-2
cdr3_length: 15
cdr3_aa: CASSSPRRRVAEQFF
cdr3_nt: TGTGCCAGCAGCTCCCCGAGGAGGCGGGTGGCTGAGCAGTTCTTC

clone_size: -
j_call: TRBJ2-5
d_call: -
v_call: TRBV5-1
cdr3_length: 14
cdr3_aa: CASRAGGPQETQYF
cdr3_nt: TGCGCCAGCAGGGCTGGAGGGCCTCAAGAGACCCAGTACTTC

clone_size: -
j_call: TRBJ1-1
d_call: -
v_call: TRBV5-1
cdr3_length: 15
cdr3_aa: CASSLEWGMNTEAFF
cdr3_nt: TGCGCCAGCAGCTTGGAATGGGGCATGAACACTGAAGCTTTCTTT

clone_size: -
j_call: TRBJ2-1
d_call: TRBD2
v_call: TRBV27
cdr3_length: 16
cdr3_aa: CASEPLAGGPDNEQFF
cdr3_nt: TGTGCCAGCGAGCCCTTAGCGGGAGGGCCCGACAATGAGCAGTTCTTC

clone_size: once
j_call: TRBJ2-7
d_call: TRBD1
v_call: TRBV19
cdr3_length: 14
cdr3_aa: CASSFGTGGDEQYF
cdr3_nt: TGTGCCAGTAGTTTCGGGACAGGGGGTGACGAGCAGTACTTC

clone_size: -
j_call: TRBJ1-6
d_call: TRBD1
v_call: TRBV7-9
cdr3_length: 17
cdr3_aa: CASSSSALTGGYSPLHF
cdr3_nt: TGTGCCAGCAGCTCATCTGCATTGACAGGGGGTTATTCACCCCTCCACTTT

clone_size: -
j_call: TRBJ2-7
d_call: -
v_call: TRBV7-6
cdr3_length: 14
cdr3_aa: CASSLGQDTYEQYF
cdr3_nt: TGTGCCAGCAGCTTAGGACAAGACACCTACGAGCAGTACTTC

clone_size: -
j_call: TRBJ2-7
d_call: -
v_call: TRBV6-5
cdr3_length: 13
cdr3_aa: CASIPRQGGEQYF
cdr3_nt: TGTGCCAGCATCCCCCGACAGGGAGGCGAGCAGTACTTC

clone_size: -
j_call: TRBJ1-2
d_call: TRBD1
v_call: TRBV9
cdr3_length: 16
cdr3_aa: CASSEGVDRVNYGYTF
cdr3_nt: TGTGCCAGCAGCGAGGGGGTGGACAGGGTTAACTATGGCTACACCTTC

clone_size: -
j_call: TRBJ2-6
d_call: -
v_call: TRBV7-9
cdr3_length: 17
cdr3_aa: CASRYPGILSGANVLTF
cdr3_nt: TGTGCCAGCAGGTATCCGGGGATCCTCTCTGGGGCCAACGTCCTGACTTTC

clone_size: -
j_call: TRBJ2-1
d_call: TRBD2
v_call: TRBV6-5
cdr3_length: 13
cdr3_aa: CASSLAGVNEQFF
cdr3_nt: TGTGCCAGCAGTTTAGCGGGGGTCAATGAGCAGTTCTTC

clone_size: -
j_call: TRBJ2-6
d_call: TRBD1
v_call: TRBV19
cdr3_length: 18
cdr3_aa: CASSMLTGGVSGANVLTF
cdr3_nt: TGTGCCAGTAGTATGCTCACAGGGGGCGTCTCTGGGGCCAACGTCCTGACTTTC

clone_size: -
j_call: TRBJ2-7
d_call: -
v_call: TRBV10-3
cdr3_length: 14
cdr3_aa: CAISDTRDSYEQYF
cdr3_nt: TGTGCCATCAGTGATACCAGGGATTCCTACGAGCAGTACTTC

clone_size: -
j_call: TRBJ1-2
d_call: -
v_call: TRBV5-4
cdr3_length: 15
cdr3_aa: CASSLAGGQGSGYTF
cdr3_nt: TGTGCCAGCAGCTTGGCCGGAGGGCAGGGTAGTGGCTACACCTTC

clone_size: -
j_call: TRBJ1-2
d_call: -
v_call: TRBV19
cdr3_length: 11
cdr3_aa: CASAKTGGYTF
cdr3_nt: TGTGCCAGTGCGAAAACGGGTGGCTACACCTTC

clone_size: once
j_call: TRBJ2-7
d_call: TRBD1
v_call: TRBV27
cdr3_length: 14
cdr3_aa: CASRGTGGSYEQYF
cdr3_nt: TGTGCCAGCCGAGGGACAGGGGGCTCCTACGAGCAGTACTTC

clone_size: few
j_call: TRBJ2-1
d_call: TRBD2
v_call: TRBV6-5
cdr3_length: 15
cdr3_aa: CASSYGPSGSPEQFF
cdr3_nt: TGTGCCAGCAGTTACGGGCCTAGCGGGAGTCCTGAGCAGTTCTTC

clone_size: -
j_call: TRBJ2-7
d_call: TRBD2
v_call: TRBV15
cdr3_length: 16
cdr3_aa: CATSREYAGGFYEQYF
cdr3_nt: TGTGCCACCAGCAGAGAATACGCGGGGGGATTCTACGAGCAGTACTTC

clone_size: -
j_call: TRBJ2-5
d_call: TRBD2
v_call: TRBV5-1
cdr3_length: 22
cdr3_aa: CASSLLTGGWTSGRVVGETQYF
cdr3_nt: TGCGCCAGCAGCTTGCTGACAGGAGGATGGACTAGCGGGAGAGTGGTGGGAGAGACCCAGTACTTC

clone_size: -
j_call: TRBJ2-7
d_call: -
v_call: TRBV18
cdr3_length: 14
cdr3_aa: CASSLGGSERGQYF
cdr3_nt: TGTGCCAGCTCACTCGGCGGTTCGGAGAGAGGGCAGTACTTC

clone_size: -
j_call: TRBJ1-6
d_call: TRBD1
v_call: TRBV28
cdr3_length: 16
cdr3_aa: CASSFIGDRVGSPLHF
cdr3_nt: TGTGCCAGCAGTTTTATCGGAGACAGGGTGGGATCACCCCTCCACTTT

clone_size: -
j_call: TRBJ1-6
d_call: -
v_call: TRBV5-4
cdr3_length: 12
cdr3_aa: CASGAGDSPLHF
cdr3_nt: TGTGCCAGCGGCGCAGGGGATTCACCCCTCCACTTT

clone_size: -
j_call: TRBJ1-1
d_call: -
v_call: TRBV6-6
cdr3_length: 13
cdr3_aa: CASKSYGNTEAFF
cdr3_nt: TGTGCCAGCAAGTCCTACGGGAACACTGAAGCTTTCTTT

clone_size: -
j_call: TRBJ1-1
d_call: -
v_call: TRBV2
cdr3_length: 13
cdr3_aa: CASSRGGDTEAFF
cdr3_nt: TGTGCCAGCAGCAGGGGTGGGGACACTGAAGCTTTCTTT

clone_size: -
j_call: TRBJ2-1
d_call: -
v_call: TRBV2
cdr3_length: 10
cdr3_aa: CASSPNEQFF
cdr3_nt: TGTGCCAGCAGCCCTAATGAGCAGTTCTTC

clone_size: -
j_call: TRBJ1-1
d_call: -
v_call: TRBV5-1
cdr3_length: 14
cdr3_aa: CASSPGQDNTEAFF
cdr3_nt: TGCGCCAGCAGCCCGGGACAAGATAACACTGAAGCTTTCTTT

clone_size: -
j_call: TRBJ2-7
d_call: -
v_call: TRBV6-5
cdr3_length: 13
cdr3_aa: CALVWVGADEQYF
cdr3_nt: TGTGCCCTCGTTTGGGTAGGAGCCGACGAGCAGTACTTC

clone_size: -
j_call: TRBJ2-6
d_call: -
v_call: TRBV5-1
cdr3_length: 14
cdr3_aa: CASSEGAGANVLTF
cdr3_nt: TGCGCCAGCAGCGAGGGTGCGGGGGCCAACGTCCTGACTTTC

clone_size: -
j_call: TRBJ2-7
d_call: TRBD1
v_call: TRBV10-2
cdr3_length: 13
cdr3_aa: CASLTGGGYEQYF
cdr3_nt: TGCGCCAGCTTGACAGGGGGAGGCTACGAGCAGTACTTC

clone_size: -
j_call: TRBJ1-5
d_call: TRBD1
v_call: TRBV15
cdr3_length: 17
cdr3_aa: CATSTRQGLISNQPQHF
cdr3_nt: TGTGCCACCAGCACGCGACAGGGGCTAATAAGCAATCAGCCCCAGCATTTT

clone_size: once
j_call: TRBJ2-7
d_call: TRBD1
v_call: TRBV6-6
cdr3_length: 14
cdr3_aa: CASTYTGDPYEQYF
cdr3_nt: TGTGCCAGCACCTACACAGGGGACCCCTACGAGCAGTACTTC